These 21 T cell receptor beta chains share one sample of origin, sequenced in a study of cytomegalovirus exposure and HLA in healthy donors. Repertoires were generated with immunoSEQ multiplex PCR, while TCRdb's copy carries only in-frame clones and drops some. The repertoire consists of about 130,000 clones, with 89% occurring once and the leading ten covering approximately 1.2%. Sequenced: PBMCs. The receptors come from a woman under 30 in good health and CMV-seronegative.

The chain is built from TRBV12-2 and TRBJ1-2; no check of the table's D call, TRBD1, against the DNA was made. TRBV12-2 is assigned pseudogene status. This CDR3 has 15 residues. The DNA for the CDR3 is TGTGCAAGTCGCCGAACAGGGGCGGTATTCTATGGCTACACCTTC. This sequence encodes CASRRTGAVFYGYTF.

The chain recombines TRBV6-4 with TRBJ2-6, with D hard to call. CDR3 size: 16 residues. CDR1 and CDR2 (germline): MRHNA, SNTAGT. V was trimmed by 0 bases and J by 4 bases, leaving 10 bases between them. This CDR3 reads CASSDSMASGANVLTF. DNA for the CDR3: TGTGCCAGCAGTGACTCGATGGCCTCAGGGGCCAACGTCCTGACTTTC.

The chain employs TRBV5-4 and TRBJ2-5; D not resolved. The CDR3 loop spans 13 amino acids. CDR1 is SGHNT, CDR2 YYREEE, per germline (reference sequence). With 5 bases removed from V and 1 base from J, the gap between germline ends came to 9 bases. In nucleotides, the CDR3 is TGTGCCAGCAGTCAACTATCCCAAGAGACCCAGTACTTC. Amino acid sequence: CASSQLSQETQYF. Filled out from reference TRBV5-4 and TRBJ2-5, the complete variable domain reads ETGVTQSPTHLIKTRGQQVTLRCSSQSGHNTVSWYQQALGQGPQFIFQYYREEENGRGNFPPRFSGLQFPNYSSELNVNALELDDSALYLCASSQLSQETQYFGPGTRLLVL.

The J gene is TRBJ1-1, the V gene TRBV5-1, with D hard to call. There are 13 residues in the CDR3. Germline CDR1 is SGHRS and CDR2 is YFSETQ. Trimming shortened V by 1 base and J by 0 bases, and 4 bases separated the two germline ends. This CDR3 is CASSLPLNTEAFF. The CDR3 coding sequence is TGCGCCAGCAGCTTGCCCTTGAACACTGAAGCTTTCTTT.

Regarding this clone: This sample also contains other DNA sequences that code for the same CDR3. The chain combines TRBV5-1 with TRBJ2-5; TRBD1 matches 9 bases. Looked up from germline, CDR1 is SGHRS and CDR2 is YFSETQ. The CDR3 length is 14 residues. Trimming removed 4 bases from V and 3 bases from J; junction bases left unmatched: 4. The CDR3 coding sequence is TGCGCCAGCAGCATGGGACAGGGTGAAGAGACCCAGTACTTC. Translating it yields CASSMGQGEETQYF. Looking up the rest from reference TRBV5-1 and TRBJ2-5 gives the full variable domain: KAGVTQTPRYLIKTRGQQVTLSCSPISGHRSVSWYQQTPGQGLQFLFEYFSETQRNKGNFPGRFSGRQFSNSRSEMNVSTLELGDSALYLCASSMGQGEETQYFGPGTRLLVL.

V is TRBV2 and J is TRBJ2-5, with D possibly TRBD1 on 6 matching bases. From germline, CDR1 is SNHLY and CDR2 FYNNEI. The CDR3 spans 15 residues. V was trimmed by 0 bases and J by 0 bases, leaving 8 bases between them. The CDR3 here is CASSEAGGNQETQYF. In nucleotides, the CDR3 is TGTGCCAGCAGTGAAGCTGGGGGCAACCAAGAGACCCAGTACTTC. Complete variable domain (other parts from reference TRBV2 and TRBJ2-5): EPEVTQTPSHQVTQMGQEVILRCVPISNHLYFYWYRQILGQKVEFLVSFYNNEISEKSEIFDDQFSVERPDGSNFTLKIRSTKLEDSAMYFCASSEAGGNQETQYFGPGTRLLVL.

The J gene is TRBJ1-1, the V gene TRBV5-1; tentatively, D is TRBD1 (5 bases). The CDR3 loop spans 15 amino acids. CDR1 is SGHRS, CDR2 YFSETQ, per germline. V lost 0 bases to trimming and J lost 4 bases, with 13 bases between them. The CDR3 DNA is TGCGCCAGCAGCTTGGATCAGGGTTGGGGCACTGAAGCTTTCTTT. It is translated as CASSLDQGWGTEAFF.

For this clone: A junction boundary mismatches the germline segment, possibly from a read error. V is TRBV5-4 and J is TRBJ1-2, with 9 bases that match TRBD1. The CDR3 length is 12 residues. Germline-derived CDR1 and CDR2 are SGHNT and YYREEE (reference sequence). The CDR3 loop is CASSIRDRAGNF. The CDR3 DNA is TGTGCCAGCAGCATCCGGGACAGGGCCGGTAACTTC.

The chain uses TRBV11-1 and TRBJ2-7, with D unresolved. Trimming pared 5 bases from V and 4 bases from J, leaving 6 bases between. This CDR3 is 11 amino acids long. Germline V CDR1 and CDR2: SGHAT, FQDESV (reference sequence). CDR3 sequence reads: CASSQAYEQYF. CDR3 coding DNA: TGTGCCAGCAGCCAAGCGTACGAGCAGTACTTC.

The chain is built from TRBV5-5 and TRBJ1-2, with D perhaps TRBD1 (6 bases). CDR1 and CDR2 from the germline V gene are SGHKS and YYEKEE (reference sequence). Deletions cut 3 bases from V and 6 bases from J, with 12 bases between. The CDR3 runs to 13 residues. CDR3 amino acids: CASSSGSGDGYTF. DNA of the CDR3: TGTGCCAGCAGCTCGGGGTCAGGGGATGGCTACACCTTC.

This chain joins TRBV6-6 and TRBJ2-7; D gene unclear. V lost 6 bases and J lost 0, with 15 bases in between. The V gene's germline CDR1 is MNHNY and CDR2 SVGAGI (reference sequence). The CDR3 runs to 15 residues. The chain's CDR3 is CASRKPGASSYEQYF. The DNA for the CDR3 is TGTGCCAGCAGAAAGCCCGGAGCTAGCTCCTACGAGCAGTACTTC.

CDR3 nucleotide sequence: TGTGCCAGCAGCGGGGGGGACTATGGCTACACCTTC. Its protein product is CASSGGDYGYTF. The chain uses TRBV6-5 and TRBJ1-2; possibly TRBD1 for D (5 bases). Trimming stripped 6 bases from V and 3 bases from J, with 8 bases between. Germline CDR1 and CDR2: MNHEY and SVGAGI. CDR3 length: 12 amino acids.

J is TRBJ2-7 and V is TRBV2; TRBD1 is a possible D gene (6 bases). This CDR3 is built from 15 residues. V was clipped by 3 bases and J by 6 bases, with 18 bases between them. Germline CDR1 reads SNHLY; CDR2 reads FYNNEI. Here the CDR3 reads CASSDGGIGGLEQYF. As DNA, the CDR3 is TGTGCCAGCAGTGATGGGGGCATCGGTGGTCTCGAGCAGTACTTC.

V is TRBV6-5 and J is TRBJ1-2; D is uncertain. This CDR3 spans 14 amino acids. The V gene's germline CDR1 is MNHEY and CDR2 SVGAGI. Trimming removed 7 bases at V and 2 bases at J, with 14 bases between. The CDR3 sequence: CASTSRRVNYGYTF. CDR3 DNA: TGTGCCAGCACCTCGCGGAGGGTAAACTATGGCTACACCTTC.

V gene TRBV25-1 combines with J gene TRBJ2-5; 7 bases are shared with TRBD2. The CDR3 covers 15 residues. V lost 3 bases and J lost 5; bases outside the gene matches: 9. Germline V gene lookup returns CDR1 MGHDK and CDR2 SYGVNS. DNA for the CDR3: TGTGCCAGCAGTGACCCCCGCACAGCGGGGGAGACCCAGTACTTC. This codes for CASSDPRTAGETQYF.

This chain links TRBV5-1 with TRBJ2-3, with D perhaps TRBD2 (6 bases). Per the germline V gene, CDR1 is SGHRS and CDR2 is YFSETQ. V was trimmed by 5 bases and J by 0 bases, leaving 16 bases between them. The CDR3 is 16 residues long. In DNA form, the CDR3 reads TGCGCCAGCAGGCAAGATGGGACTCTAAGCACAGATACGCAGTATTTT. It specifies CASRQDGTLSTDTQYF. The full variable domain, completed using reference TRBV5-1 and TRBJ2-3, is KAGVTQTPRYLIKTRGQQVTLSCSPISGHRSVSWYQQTPGQGLQFLFEYFSETQRNKGNFPGRFSGRQFSNSRSEMNVSTLELGDSALYLCASRQDGTLSTDTQYFGPGTRLTVL.

The V call is TRBV7-9, the J call TRBJ2-7, with 8 bases aligning to TRBD2. The CDR3 has 15 amino acids. Germline loops: CDR1 SEHNR, CDR2 FQNEAQ (reference sequence). The ends lost 6 bases at V and 1 base at J; junction bases unmatched: 8. The CDR3 region is CASSISGGLSYEQYF. In DNA, the CDR3 is TGTGCCAGCAGTATAAGCGGGGGTCTTTCCTACGAGCAGTACTTC.

This chain uses TRBV18 with TRBJ1-1, with no clear D. Germline V lookup: CDR1 KGHSH, CDR2 LQKENI. The CDR3 covers 14 residues. Trimming took 2 bases from V and 5 from J, leaving 12 bases between them. The CDR3 sequence is CASSPLGRTTEAFF. The CDR3 region has the DNA TGTGCCAGCTCACCATTGGGCAGAACAACTGAAGCTTTCTTT.

The DNA of the CDR3 is TGTGCCAGCAGCTTAGGACAGGCGAACACCGGGGAGCTGTTTTTT. It encodes CASSLGQANTGELFF. V is TRBV7-8 and J is TRBJ2-2; the D gene is possibly TRBD1 (6 bases). Germline loops: CDR1 SGHVS, CDR2 FQNEAQ. Trimming cost V 1 base and J 0 bases, with 6 bases left between them. This CDR3 has 15 amino acids.

This clone was observed a few times. The CDR3 loop reads CASSERGHSALHF. DNA of the CDR3: TGTGCCAGCAGTGAGAGGGGACATTCGGCCCTCCACTTT. The J gene is TRBJ1-6, the V gene TRBV6-1; possibly TRBD1 for D (6 bases). The CDR3 length is 13 residues. Trimming removed 3 bases from V and 14 bases from J, with 14 bases in between. Germline values: CDR1 MNHNS, CDR2 SASEGT.

V usage is TRBV6-6 and J usage is TRBJ2-1; 8 bases are a match to TRBD2. The germline V gene encodes CDR1 MNHNY and CDR2 SVGAGI (reference sequence). The CDR3 has 13 amino acids. The trim removed 6 bases at V and 7 bases at J, leaving 5 bases unmatched. This CDR3 is CASSWRGENEQFF. The CDR3 DNA reads as TGTGCCAGCAGCTGGCGGGGGGAAAATGAGCAGTTCTTC.